The 18 T cell receptor beta chains listed next were all sequenced from one sample in a study of blood T cell repertoires in COVID-19. TCRdb keeps only in-frame clones here, not all; method: immunoSEQ multiplex PCR. The repertoire holds 180,000 or so clones, with approximately 85% as singletons. Sequenced sample: peripheral blood. These receptors came from an elderly woman with acute or convalescent COVID-19.

The chain is built from TRBV9 and TRBJ1-3; D not certain. The CDR3 has 14 amino acids. Germline CDR1 SGDLS, CDR2 YYNGEE. The V end was cut by 1 base, the J end by 4 bases, with 9 bases between. The CDR3 is CASSVTDLGNTIYF. The CDR3 coding sequence is TGTGCCAGCAGCGTAACAGATCTCGGAAACACCATATATTTT.

V and J are TRBV9 and TRBJ1-2; D gene ambiguous. The germline gives CDR1 SGDLS, CDR2 YYNGEE. V was trimmed by 0 bases and J by 8 bases, leaving 11 bases between them. CDR3 size: 13 residues. CDR3 in DNA: TGTGCCAGCAGCGTAGATCCGAGCGGGGGCTACACCTTC. It is translated as CASSVDPSGGYTF.

This clone was seen a single time. V is TRBV19 and J is TRBJ1-4; 9 positions agree with TRBD1. There are 16 residues in the CDR3. V lost 7 bases and J lost 5; bases outside the gene matches: 11. CDR1 is LNHDA and CDR2 is SQIVND in the germline V gene (reference sequence). The CDR3 DNA reads as TGTGCCAGTAAACCCCCCGGGACAGGGAAAAATGAAAAACTGTTTTTT. Translation gives CASKPPGTGKNEKLFF. Variable domain in full (rest from reference TRBV19 and TRBJ1-4): DGGITQSPKYLFRKEGQNVTLSCEQNLNHDAMYWYRQDPGQGLRLIYYSQIVNDFQKGDIAEGYSVSREKKESFPLTVTSAQKNPTAFYLCASKPPGTGKNEKLFFGSGTQLSVL.

V usage is TRBV29-1 and J usage is TRBJ1-1; tentatively, D is TRBD1 (6 bases). V was cut by 6 bases and J by 1 base, with 18 bases left in between. The length of the CDR3 is 15 residues. CDR1 is SQVTM, CDR2 ANQGSEA, per germline. DNA for the CDR3: TGCAGCGTCCTTCCATTCACAGGGCGGAACACTGAAGCTTTCTTT. Its protein product is CSVLPFTGRNTEAFF.

The chain is built from TRBV2 and TRBJ1-1; D not certain. The CDR3 is 15 amino acids. Trimming left V 4 bases short and J 1 base short, with 13 bases between. In germline, CDR1 is SNHLY, CDR2 FYNNEI. The CDR3 spells CASSVEGVGNTEAFF. In DNA form, the CDR3 reads TGTGCCAGCAGTGTTGAGGGAGTGGGGAACACTGAAGCTTTCTTT.

The rearrangement links TRBV7-9 to TRBJ2-1, with 11 bases fitting TRBD2. There are 15 residues in the CDR3. Germline loops: CDR1 SEHNR, CDR2 FQNEAQ (reference sequence). V was clipped by 4 bases and J by 8 bases; unmatched bases: 7. CDR3 residues: CASSSLLAGVDEQFF. CDR3 bases: TGTGCCAGCAGCTCGTTACTAGCGGGAGTGGATGAGCAGTTCTTC.

The chain links TRBV5-4 to TRBJ2-7; D possibly corresponds to TRBD1 (6 bases). This CDR3 has 14 amino acids. Trimming shortened V by 2 bases and J by 4 bases, and 13 bases separated the two germline ends. Germline values: CDR1 SGHNT, CDR2 YYREEE (reference sequence). CDR3 protein: CASSFYQDSYEQYF. The CDR3 coding sequence is TGTGCCAGCAGCTTCTACCAGGACAGTTACGAGCAGTACTTC. Full variable domain (rest looked up from reference TRBV5-4 and TRBJ2-7): ETGVTQSPTHLIKTRGQQVTLRCSSQSGHNTVSWYQQALGQGPQFIFQYYREEENGRGNFPPRFSGLQFPNYSSELNVNALELDDSALYLCASSFYQDSYEQYFGPGTRLTVT.

In its sample, this clone was seen once. The chain is built from TRBV5-4 and TRBJ2-1; 8 nucleotides align to TRBD2. From germline, CDR1 is SGHNT and CDR2 YYREEE (reference sequence). The CDR3 consists of 14 residues. The CDR3 DNA is TGTGCTACTAGCGGCGTCTCCGAAGACAATGAGCAGTTCTTC. It specifies CATSGVSEDNEQFF.

This clone appeared a few times. The V gene is TRBV27, the J gene TRBJ2-7; 7 nucleotides line up with TRBD1. Germline-derived CDR1 and CDR2 are MNHEY and SMNVEV (reference sequence). The CDR3 is 14 amino acids. J lost 3 bases, V lost 6 bases, and 8 bases had no gene match. CDR3 nucleotides: TGTGCCAGCAGGAGCCCGGGACAGCGCTACGAGCAGTACTTC. This encodes CASRSPGQRYEQYF.

The chain recombines TRBV6-2 or TRBV6-3 with TRBJ2-1, with 7 bases aligning to TRBD2. The CDR3 extends over 16 amino acids. Germline V gene lookup returns CDR1 MNHEY and CDR2 SVGEGT. With V trimmed by 0 bases and J by 4 bases, 6 bases remained unmatched. The CDR3 nucleotides are TGTGCCAGCAGTTACTCGATCGGGGAGGGGTACAATGAGCAGTTCTTC. It yields the protein CASSYSIGEGYNEQFF.

In this sample, this clone turned up once. The chain uses TRBV2 and TRBJ2-2; 12 nucleotides agree with TRBD2. This CDR3 region has 16 residues. Germline CDR1 and CDR2: SNHLY and FYNNEI. Unmatched junction bases numbered 2, after V lost 6 bases and J lost 0 bases. The CDR3 loop is CASRRLAGANTGELFF. DNA for the CDR3: TGTGCCAGCAGGCGACTAGCGGGGGCGAACACCGGGGAGCTGTTTTTT.

The chain couples TRBV5-1 to TRBJ2-5; a possible D gene is TRBD1 (5 bases). Germline V CDR1 and CDR2: SGHRS, YFSETQ. V lost 2 bases, J lost 5 bases, and 13 bases lay in between. There are 14 residues in the CDR3. Here the CDR3 reads CASSFVPGRETQYF. The CDR3 nucleotides are TGCGCCAGCAGCTTCGTCCCAGGGCGGGAGACCCAGTACTTC.

The chain uses TRBV4-3 and TRBJ1-2; D possibly corresponds to TRBD1 (5 bases). This CDR3 has 15 residues. V lost 0 bases and J lost 6, with 14 bases in between. Looked up from germline, CDR1 is LGHNA and CDR2 is YSLEER. CDR3 bases: TGCGCCAGCAGCCAAGATCAGTTCAGGGTGGATGGCTACACCTTC. Protein product: CASSQDQFRVDGYTF.

V is TRBV5-4 and J is TRBJ1-2, with a possible D match to TRBD1 (5 bases). CDR3 length equals 13 residues. The ends were cut back, 4 bases at V and 8 bases at J, with 15 bases in the middle. Germline CDR1 reads SGHNT; CDR2 reads YYREEE (reference sequence). This CDR3 reads CASSTGAGSGYTF. The CDR3 nucleotides read TGTGCCAGCAGCACAGGAGCAGGGTCCGGCTACACCTTC.

This chain links TRBV5-4 with TRBJ1-2; 11 nucleotides match TRBD1. Looked up from germline, CDR1 is SGHNT and CDR2 is YYREEE (reference sequence). CDR3 size: 15 residues. The J segment lost 0 bases and the V segment lost 9 bases, leaving 7 bases of the junction unmatched. The CDR3 sequence: CAIPGQGDSNYGYTF. The DNA of the CDR3 is TGTGCCATCCCGGGACAGGGGGACTCTAACTATGGCTACACCTTC.

A word on this clone: One end of the junction does not line up with germline, which may come from a read error. The rearrangement links TRBV24-1 to TRBJ1-3, with a tentative D call TRBD1 (5 bases). The CDR3 runs 11 residues. Germline lookup yields CDR1 KGHDR and CDR2 SFDVKD. For the CDR3, the DNA is TGTGCCACCAGGACCCGTGGGGGACTCCCCTTT. As protein: CATRTRGGLPF.

The chain carries TRBV5-1 and TRBJ2-5; 9 nucleotides match TRBD2. The CDR3 has 17 amino acids. Germline loops: CDR1 SGHRS, CDR2 YFSETQ. With 0 bases clipped from V and 5 bases from J, the junction kept 11 bases outside the gene matches. The CDR3 loop reads CASSLVVAGGPRETQYF. The DNA of the CDR3 is TGCGCCAGCAGCTTGGTGGTGGCGGGGGGGCCTCGGGAGACCCAGTACTTC.

The rearrangement uses TRBV7-6 and TRBJ2-7, with no clear D. The CDR3 contains 11 residues. Germline V gene sequence: CDR1 SGHVS, CDR2 FNYEAQ. Deletions cut 9 bases from V and 1 base from J, with 7 bases between. The CDR3 coding sequence is TGTGCCAGAGAGGATTCCTACGAGCAGTACTTC. Protein product: CAREDSYEQYF.